A selection of T cell receptor beta chains follows, all from one sample in a study of shared clonotypes between healthy human individuals. Using immunoSEQ multiplex PCR, the repertoire was profiled, and TCRdb retains in-frame clones only, with some absent. The sample includes over a million clones, about four fifths of them seen just once. The specimen sequenced was memory CD4+ T cells from PBMCs. The receptors stem from a man aged 18 to 30 in good health. Some clones in this sample may be carry-over from other donors' samples. The CDR3 runs from the conserved cysteine through the conserved F or W. A D gene is named only where the DNA matches it firmly. Clone size appears in some rows only: once, few, many, or a class for an expanded clone.

j_gene | v_gene | d_gene | abundance | CDR3nt | CDR3aa
TRBJ1-4 | TRBV7-9 | - | - | TGTGCCAGCAGCTTCCTTACAGCACAAAATGAAAAACTGTTTTTT | CASSFLTAQNEKLFF
TRBJ1-2 | TRBV6-1 | TRBD1 | - | TGTGCCAGCACTGATCGGGGACAGGGTCTGGGTGGCTACACCTTC | CASTDRGQGLGGYTF
TRBJ1-1 | TRBV19 | - | - | TGTGCCAGTAGTAACCGGAGAGGTGTGCACACTGAAGCTTTCTTT | CASSNRRGVHTEAFF
TRBJ1-1 | TRBV28 | TRBD1 | - | TGTGCCAGCAGCCCGGACAGGGGGCGAATGGGCACTGAAGCTTTCTTT | CASSPDRGRMGTEAFF
TRBJ2-7 | TRBV20-1 | - | once | TGCAGTGCCCCTAGGGGGGGCGAGCAGTACTTC | CSAPRGGEQYF
TRBJ1-5 | TRBV2 | TRBD1 | - | TGTGCCAGCAGGGGACAGTCTAATCAGCCCCAGCACTTT | CASRGQSNQPQHF
TRBJ1-5 | TRBV5-8 | - | once | TGTGCCAGCAGCCAAGGACAGTTAAATCAGCCCCAGCATTTT | CASSQGQLNQPQHF
TRBJ2-3 | TRBV28 | TRBD2 | few | TGTGCCAGCGGGAGGGCCGTTCCAGATACGCAGTATTTT | CASGRAVPDTQYF
TRBJ1-1 | TRBV10-3 | TRBD1 | - | TGTGCCATCAGTGAGTTCAGGGGGCCCACTGAAGCTTTCTTT | CAISEFRGPTEAFF
TRBJ2-7 | TRBV4-2 | - | once | TGTGCCAGCAGCCAAGTCTCTACCCGGGCCGGGTTCAAGCAGTACTTC | CASSQVSTRAGFKQYF
TRBJ1-5 | TRBV7-2 | - | - | TGTGCCAGCAGCTTAAACAGTTATCAGCCCCAGCATTTT | CASSLNSYQPQHF
TRBJ2-5 | TRBV4-3 | - | - | TGCGCCAGCAGCCTAGAGGCAGGCCTCCAAGAGACCCAGTACTTC | CASSLEAGLQETQYF
TRBJ1-5 | TRBV7-2 | - | - | TGTGCCAGCAGCTTAGTCGATAGCAATCAGCCCCAGCATTTT | CASSLVDSNQPQHF
TRBJ1-1 | TRBV28 | TRBD1 | - | TGTGCCAGCATCATTAACCAGGGGGCGCGAGCTGAAGCTTTCTTT | CASIINQGARAEAFF
TRBJ2-7 | TRBV19 | TRBD1 | - | TGTGCCAGTAGTACCGACAGGGGCTACGAGCAGTACTTC | CASSTDRGYEQYF
TRBJ1-5 | TRBV27 | - | few | TGTGCCAGCAGTTTTGGGGGAAATAGCAATCAGCCCCAGCATTTT | CASSFGGNSNQPQHF
TRBJ2-4 | TRBV28 | - | - | TGTGCCAGCAGTTTACCGAACCGGGATGGCATTCAGTACTTC | CASSLPNRDGIQYF
TRBJ1-2 | TRBV28 | TRBD1 | - | TGTGCCAGCAGTTCGGGACAGGGTACCTATGGCTACACCTTC | CASSSGQGTYGYTF
TRBJ2-6 | TRBV5-1 | - | once | TGCGCCAGCAGCTTAACAGGGACTGGGGCCAACGTCCTGACTTTC | CASSLTGTGANVLTF
TRBJ1-2 | TRBV11-2 | TRBD1 | - | TGTGCCAGCAGCCAGGGGGGTTATGGCTACACCTTC | CASSQGGYGYTF
TRBJ2-5 | TRBV30 | TRBD1 | - | TGTGCCTGCTCCGGGACAGGGGGCGAGACCCAGTACTTC | CACSGTGGETQYF
TRBJ1-1 | TRBV11-2 | TRBD1 | - | TGTGCCAGCAGCCCCGCCCGACAGGGGAACACTGAAGCTTTCTTT | CASSPARQGNTEAFF
TRBJ2-3 | TRBV5-1 | TRBD2 | - | TGCGCCAGCGGACTAGCGGGAGGGGATACGCAGTATTTT | CASGLAGGDTQYF
TRBJ1-2 | TRBV5-4 | TRBD1 | - | TGTGCCAGCAGCTCGACAGGGGTCCTCTATGGCTACACCTTC | CASSSTGVLYGYTF
TRBJ1-1 | TRBV11-3 | TRBD1 | - | TGTGCCAGCGCTCAGGGACAGGGACGGGACACTGAAGCTTTCTTT | CASAQGQGRDTEAFF
TRBJ1-1 | TRBV29-1 | - | - | TGCAGCGTTGATGGGGGCGTGAACACTGAAGCTTTCTTT | CSVDGGVNTEAFF
TRBJ2-7 | TRBV11-2 | TRBD2 | - | TGTGCCAGCAGGTCACTAGCGGGACGATTCTACGAGCAGTACTTC | CASRSLAGRFYEQYF
TRBJ1-2 | TRBV7-9 | - | once | TGTGCCAGCAGCTTGGGCCAGAACTATGGCTACACCTTC | CASSLGQNYGYTF
TRBJ2-2 | TRBV14 | - | - | TGTGCCAGCAGCCGCACAGGGTTCCAAACCGGGGAGCTGTTTTTT | CASSRTGFQTGELFF
TRBJ2-1 | TRBV5-1 | TRBD2 | - | TGCGCCAGCAGCTCGGGACTAGCGTCTTACAATGAGCAGTTCTTC | CASSSGLASYNEQFF
TRBJ2-7 | TRBV21-1 | - | - | TGTGCCAGCAGCAAAGAATGGACACACCGTCACGAGCAGTACTTC | CASSKEWTHRHEQYF
TRBJ2-5 | TRBV7-2 | - | - | TGTGCCAGCAGCTATCAGGGGCAAGAGACCCAGTACTTC | CASSYQGQETQYF
TRBJ2-5 | TRBV5-6 | - | - | TGTGCCAGCAGCTCCGTGGGACCGCTACAAGAGACCCAGTACTTC | CASSSVGPLQETQYF
TRBJ2-2 | TRBV28 | - | - | TGTGCCAGCAGTTTACCCAGGCTGAACACCGGGGAGCTGTTTTTT | CASSLPRLNTGELFF
TRBJ2-7 | TRBV28 | TRBD1 | - | TGTGCCAGCAGTGCCCGGACAGGGGTCGAGCAGTACTTC | CASSARTGVEQYF
TRBJ2-1 | TRBV19 | TRBD2 | few | TGTGCCAGTAGTCCCCGGACTAGCGGGAGCTACAATGAGCAGTTCTTC | CASSPRTSGSYNEQFF
TRBJ2-3 | TRBV5-4 | TRBD2 | - | TGTGCCAGCAGCTTGGCTAGCGGGGGCTCGCAGTATTTT | CASSLASGGSQYF
TRBJ2-6 | TRBV9 | TRBD1 | - | TGTGCCAGCAGCGGATTTTCAGGGGGCGGTGGGGCCAACGTCCTGACTTTC | CASSGFSGGGGANVLTF
TRBJ2-4 | TRBV2 | - | - | TGTGCCAGCACACTAGCCGGAAACATTCAGTACTTC | CASTLAGNIQYF
TRBJ2-3 | TRBV4-1 | - | - | TGCGCCAGCAGCCAAGATGTCCGACAGGCAACTAGCACAGATACGCAGTATTTT | CASSQDVRQATSTDTQYF
TRBJ1-4 | TRBV9 | - | few | TGTGCCAGCAGCGCGGACAAGGGCCTTAATGAAAAACTGTTTTTT | CASSADKGLNEKLFF
TRBJ2-1 | TRBV29-1 | - | - | TGCAGCGTTGACTGGGGTCTCGAGCAGTTCTTC | CSVDWGLEQFF
TRBJ2-7 | TRBV7-3 | - | - | TGTGCCAGCAGCTTAGCGGGACCCCCCGCGGACGAGCAGTACTTC | CASSLAGPPADEQYF
TRBJ2-2 | TRBV30 | - | - | TGTGCCTGGAGTGTAATGGCTAGCGTAATCTATGGCAGGGAGCTGTTTTTT | CAWSVMASVIYGRELFF
TRBJ2-7 | TRBV5-1 | TRBD2 | few | TGCGCCAGCAGCCCTTGGGGAGGGACGTTCGAGCAGTACTTC | CASSPWGGTFEQYF
TRBJ1-1 | TRBV9 | TRBD1 | - | TGTGCCAGCAGCGCCATACAGGGGGAGGGCACTGAAGCTTTCTTT | CASSAIQGEGTEAFF
TRBJ2-7 | TRBV5-1 | TRBD2 | - | TGCGCCAGCAGCCCAGCGGGAGGGCCCTACGAGCAGTACTTC | CASSPAGGPYEQYF
TRBJ2-1 | TRBV6-4 | - | - | TGTGCCAGCAGTGTGATGGCGGGCCTCTACAATGAGCAGTTCTTC | CASSVMAGLYNEQFF
TRBJ1-5 | TRBV18 | - | few | TGTGCCAGCTCACTGGGTCCTAATCAGCCCCAGCATTTT | CASSLGPNQPQHF
TRBJ2-5 | TRBV5-1 | TRBD1 | - | TGCGCCAGCAGCCTAGTGACAGGGCTAAAGACCCAGTACTTC | CASSLVTGLKTQYF
TRBJ2-3 | TRBV7-2 | - | - | TGTGCCAGCAGCTTAGGTCTCCGAGGGGATACGCAGTATTTT | CASSLGLRGDTQYF
TRBJ1-1 | TRBV27 | TRBD1 | - | TGTGCCAGCAGTTTAGTAGGGGGCGGGGAAGCTTTCTTT | CASSLVGGGEAFF